Listed below are T cell receptor beta chains from one sample, sequenced in a study of CD8 T cells in Susac syndrome. TCRdb reprocessed the immunoSEQ multiplex PCR reads with MiXCR, giving one entry per CDR3 protein. The profile covers around 200,000 distinct CDR3 sequences, with roughly 94% appearing a single time and 0.07% to 0.095% taken by the ten largest. Sequencing was performed on CD4+ T cells from PBMCs. The source of these receptors is a human donor with multiple sclerosis. Both conserved end residues are part of each CDR3. A D gene is named only where the DNA matches it firmly. Part of the rows lack a size; the others show once, few, many or a class for expanded clones.

- TRBD2 TRBJ2-7 TRBV20-1 CSARLPSGGRYEQYF TGCAGTGCTAGATTACCTAGCGGGGGGCGCTACGAGCAGTACTTC
- TRBD2 TRBJ2-5 TRBV20-1 CSAIISGGYQETQYF TGCAGTGCTATCATTAGCGGGGGCTACCAAGAGACCCAGTACTTC
- TRBD2 TRBJ2-7 TRBV6-1 CASSPTSGGPAYEQYF TGTGCCAGCAGTCCGACTAGCGGGGGGCCTGCCTACGAGCAGTACTTC
few TRBD1 TRBJ1-5 TRBV12-3/TRBV12-4 CASSLTGANQPQHF TGTGCCAGCAGTTTGACAGGGGCGAATCAGCCCCAGCATTTT
- TRBD1 TRBJ1-5 TRBV30 CAWMGQGEQPQHF TGTGCCTGGATGGGACAGGGAGAACAGCCCCAGCATTTT
- - TRBJ1-2 TRBV20-1 CSATTRYGYTF TGCAGTGCTACAACGCGGTATGGCTACACCTTC
- - TRBJ1-2 TRBV9 CASSVEPHYGYTF TGTGCCAGCAGCGTAGAGCCACATTATGGCTACACCTTC
- - TRBJ1-1 TRBV27 CASSLRRVPNTEAFF TGTGCCAGCAGTTTAAGGAGGGTACCGAACACTGAAGCTTTCTTT
- - TRBJ1-5 TRBV27 CASSEYKLHSNQPQHF TGTGCCAGCTCGGAATACAAACTTCATAGCAATCAGCCCCAGCATTTT
- - TRBJ1-5 TRBV29-1 CSVKRGEDQPQHF TGCAGCGTGAAGAGGGGGGAGGATCAGCCCCAGCATTTT
- - TRBJ2-7 TRBV14 CASSQDGPQQYF TGTGCCAGCAGCCAAGATGGACCTCAGCAGTACTTC
- - TRBJ2-5 TRBV20-1 CSATDREETQYF TGCAGTGCTACGGACAGAGAAGAGACCCAGTACTTC
- TRBD1 TRBJ2-7 TRBV4-2 CASSPGTGGEGYEQYF TGTGCCAGCAGCCCGGGGACAGGGGGCGAAGGCTACGAGCAGTACTTC
- TRBD1 TRBJ2-1 TRBV20-1 CSACRQGINEQFF TGCAGTGCTTGTCGACAGGGCATCAATGAGCAGTTCTTC
- - TRBJ2-1 TRBV5-1 CASSGGTPDKPNEQFF TGCGCCAGCAGCGGCGGGACGCCGGATAAACCTAATGAGCAGTTCTTC
- - TRBJ2-4 TRBV24-1 CATSDLGARHGIQYF TGTGCCACCAGTGATTTAGGAGCCCGGCACGGCATTCAGTACTTC
- - TRBJ1-2 TRBV27 CASSLKTGWGVDYGYTF TGTGCCAGCAGTTTAAAGACAGGATGGGGCGTCGACTATGGCTACACCTTC
- - TRBJ2-7 TRBV6-6 CASSGYNYEQYF TGTGCCAGCAGTGGGTATAACTACGAGCAGTACTTC
- - TRBJ1-1 TRBV30 CAWSVTRLNTEAFF TGTGCCTGGAGTGTAACAAGATTGAACACTGAAGCTTTCTTT